This paragraph covers one T cell receptor beta chain sequence. The target antigen is unknown. The sample comes from a study of cytomegalovirus exposure and HLA in healthy donors. Background on the study: Early released data comprised some 91 million unique TCRs from HLA-typed donors. Study-wide results and limits: The authors enumerated over 150 TCR beta chains as linked to cytomegalovirus. Upon later analysis, HLA-associated TCR beta chains proved more clonally expanded than other, equally common chains.

Losses at the gene ends were 2 bases for V and 4 bases for J; bases not matched to a gene: 7. The germline V gene encodes CDR1 MNHNY and CDR2 SVGAGI (reference sequence). The CDR3 is 16 amino acids. The study ran its PCR with 60 Vbeta and 13 Jbeta primers. Measured with immunoSEQ multiplex PCR; TCRdb has only the in-frame clones, and not every one. The sample lists approximately 170,000 clones, roughly three quarters occurring once. V is TRBV6-6 and J is TRBJ1-2; 10 bases map to TRBD1. The source material was PBMCs. The sequence was obtained from a male donor in good health and CMV-seropositive. CDR3 sequence (DNA): TGTGCCAGCAGTTACGGCGACAGGGGGCAGGTCTATGGCTACACCTTC. It yields the protein CASSYGDRGQVYGYTF.